This TCR beta chain was found in a study of tumor-infiltrating lymphocytes in primary liver carcinoma. Whole-study context: Tumors were staged T1-T3 N0M0 and measured roughly 4.2 to 10 cm across.

Researchers generated TCR beta cDNA from about 530 ng of total RNA, relying on a constant-region primer. Three-round nested multiplex PCR performed with slightly modified ARM-PCR produced the TCR beta libraries. MiXCR, run by TCRdb on the multiplex PCR reads, gives a single entry per CDR3 protein. The repertoire consists of roughly 50,000 distinct CDR3 sequences, with about 68% occurring once and the leading ten covering around 23%. In regard to this clonotype: The CDR3 carries no conserved terminal phenylalanine or tryptophan, so it likely arises from a read error.

The study co-extracted DNA and RNA from roughly 20-30 mg of unsorted bulk tissue. Chronic HBV infection, untreated so far, was present in the patients. The source of this sequence is a man aged 35-49 years with primary liver carcinoma and hepatitis B virus infection. The sequencing input was liver tumor tissue from sampling region 2. As for subset: tumor region T2, inferior pole.

The CDR3 loop reads CTSSLLEGGPPYEQYL. The CDR3 bases are TGTACCAGCAGTTTATTAGAGGGAGGGCCTCCCTACGAGCAGTACCTC. This sequence joins TRBV12-3 or TRBV12-4 and TRBJ2-7; 7 nucleotides match TRBD2. This CDR3 region has 16 residues.